A single sample is the source of the 7 T cell receptor beta chains below, sequenced in a study of CD4 T cell repertoires in COVID-19. Libraries were prepared by immunoSEQ multiplex PCR; TCRdb keeps only in-frame clonotypes and omits some of them. This table has some 80,000 clones, roughly 80% appearing once. Sequences were derived from CD4+ T cells from peripheral blood, sampled after recovery from COVID-19. The receptors were sampled from a human donor who had COVID-19.

The chain combines TRBV30 with TRBJ2-7; 8 bases map to TRBD1. In germline, CDR1 is GTSNPN, CDR2 SVGIG (reference sequence). The CDR3 runs to 15 residues. The V gene end was trimmed by 2 bases and the J gene end by 6 bases; junction bases not matched to a gene: 12. CDR3 in DNA: TGTGCCTGGAGTTTATTGGGACAGGCTGGCGGCGAGCAGTACTTC. Translated, it gives CAWSLLGQAGGEQYF.

This chain connects TRBV30 to TRBJ1-1; 9 bases agree with TRBD1. V shed 3 bases, J shed 6 bases, and the junction held 8 bases outside the gene matches. Germline values: CDR1 GTSNPN, CDR2 SVGIG (reference sequence). CDR3 size: 14 residues. The CDR3, as DNA: TGTGCCTGGAGCCCGGGACAGGGCTCATCTGAAGCTTTCTTT. The encoded protein is CAWSPGQGSSEAFF.

The chain carries TRBV19 and TRBJ2-7; 8 nucleotides agree with TRBD1. V lost 1 base, J lost 2 bases, and 13 bases stayed unmatched. The CDR3 runs to 18 residues. Germline-derived CDR1 and CDR2 are LNHDA and SQIVND (reference sequence). The CDR3 is CASSIVLVGGQGTYEQYF. CDR3 DNA sequence: TGTGCCAGTAGTATAGTATTGGTAGGTGGACAGGGAACCTACGAGCAGTACTTC.

This clone was detected once. The chain links TRBV6-5 to TRBJ2-1; 7 bases map to TRBD2. Germline values: CDR1 MNHEY, CDR2 SVGAGI. This CDR3 has 12 amino acids. V lost 6 bases and J lost 8; bases outside the gene matches: 4. CDR3 residues: CASRWGGDEQFF. As DNA, the CDR3 is TGTGCCAGCAGGTGGGGAGGGGATGAGCAGTTCTTC.

The genes are TRBV2 and TRBJ2-1; D possibly corresponds to TRBD2 (5 bases). The germline gives CDR1 SNHLY, CDR2 FYNNEI. V was trimmed by 8 bases and J by 7 bases, leaving 12 bases between them. This CDR3 comprises 12 residues. CDR3 bases: TGTGCCAGCGGGAGCTCCGGGAATGAGCAGTTCTTC. Translation: CASGSSGNEQFF.

The table lists this clone with a count of one. Relative to the germline gene, one junction end is altered; a read error may explain this. The rearrangement joins TRBV5-1 to TRBJ2-3; possibly TRBD2 for D (5 bases). Germline-derived CDR1 and CDR2 are SGHRS and YFSETQ. The CDR3 runs to 15 residues. The CDR3 is CASRLEAKSTDTQYF. For the CDR3, the DNA is TGCGCCAGCAGATTGGAGGCTAAGAGCACAGATACGCAGTATTTT.

The J gene is TRBJ2-1, the V gene TRBV19, with D possibly being TRBD1 or TRBD2 (6 bases each). CDR1 is LNHDA, CDR2 SQIVND, per germline (reference sequence). V was cut by 2 bases and J by 3 bases, with 11 bases left in between. This CDR3 spans 15 amino acids. Written as DNA, the CDR3 is TGTGCCAGTAGTATAAAGGGGGACTTCTACAATGAGCAGTTCTTC. Its translation: CASSIKGDFYNEQFF.